This TCR beta chain was found in a study of blood T cell repertoires in COVID-19. Turning to the study itself: Samples representing acute and convalescent COVID-19 were sourced from the United States, Italy and Spain.

V gave up 1 base and J gave up 5 bases, with 16 bases separating them. The length of the CDR3 is 16 residues. In germline, CDR1 is SGDLS, CDR2 YYNGEE. Repertoires were generated with immunoSEQ multiplex PCR, while TCRdb's copy carries only in-frame clones and drops some. The table has fewer than 250,000 clones, about 85% seen once. This clone was detected only once. This rearrangement joins TRBV9 to TRBJ1-5; no definite D call. The sequencing input was peripheral blood. This sequence was found in a man aged 40-50 years with acute or convalescent COVID-19. CDR3 DNA: TGTGCCAGCAGCGTAACGACTGGGAGTGCTGATCAGCCCCAGCATTTT. Encoded protein: CASSVTTGSADQPQHF.